The 10 T cell receptor beta chains listed next were all sequenced from one sample in a study of cytomegalovirus exposure and HLA in healthy donors. Assay: immunoSEQ multiplex PCR; the TCRdb copy retains only in-frame clones and omits some. The sample contains 200,000 to 250,000 clones, approximately 88% of which appear only once. Specimen: PBMCs. Source of these receptors: a woman younger than 45 in good health and CMV-seropositive.

The count of this clone is one. This chain joins TRBV6-6 and TRBJ1-1; D perhaps matches TRBD1 (6 bases). V lost 5 bases, J lost 11 bases, and 21 bases lay in between. This CDR3 spans 14 amino acids. Germline-derived CDR1 and CDR2 are MNHNY and SVGAGI (reference sequence). The CDR3 region is CASSNAGELLCAFF. CDR3 nucleotide sequence: TGTGCCAGCAGTAACGCAGGGGAGCTCCTTTGTGCTTTCTTT.

The chain links TRBV11-3 to TRBJ1-1, with D tentatively TRBD1 (5 bases). Germline-derived CDR1 and CDR2 are SGHNT and YENEEA. Trimming stripped 3 bases from V and 1 base from J, with 12 bases between. This CDR3 has 15 residues. In nucleotides, the CDR3 is TGTGCCAGCAGCTTGGCCTACCAGGGGAACACTGAAGCTTTCTTT. Translation gives CASSLAYQGNTEAFF.

V usage is TRBV7-2 and J usage is TRBJ2-7; 10 positions match TRBD2. The V gene end was trimmed by 0 bases and the J gene end by 3 bases; junction bases not matched to a gene: 2. Looked up from germline, CDR1 is SGHTA and CDR2 is FQGNSA. This CDR3 region has 15 residues. CDR3 residues: CASSLATSGNYEQYF. The CDR3 DNA follows: TGTGCCAGCAGCTTAGCAACTAGCGGGAACTACGAGCAGTACTTC.

This clone was detected only once. This chain links TRBV27 with TRBJ2-7; D is uncertain. The CDR3 is 13 residues long. Germline assignment: CDR1 MNHEY and CDR2 SMNVEV (reference sequence). V lost 6 bases and J 4 bases, leaving 13 bases between the germline ends. For the CDR3, the DNA is TGTGCCAGCAGCCCTATTGCCCTATACGAGCAGTACTTC. The encoded protein is CASSPIALYEQYF.

The V call is TRBV5-1, the J call TRBJ1-2, with 9 nucleotides matching TRBD1. The J segment lost 5 bases and the V segment lost 5 bases, leaving 10 bases of the junction unmatched. CDR1 is SGHRS and CDR2 is YFSETQ in the germline V gene. The CDR3 is made up of 15 amino acids. CDR3 nucleotides: TGCGCCAGCAGTCTGGGGACAGGGCTAGGATATGGCTACACCTTC. Translated: CASSLGTGLGYGYTF.

This clone was found a few times. V gene TRBV4-1 combines with J gene TRBJ2-6, with D perhaps given as TRBD1 or TRBD2 (5 bases each). V lost 2 bases to trimming and J lost 0 bases, with 14 bases between them. The CDR3 is 18 residues long. CDR1 is MGHRA, CDR2 YSYEKL, per germline. The CDR3 sequence: CASSQIPGPTSGANVLTF. The CDR3 DNA reads TGCGCCAGCAGCCAAATACCGGGACCGACCTCTGGGGCCAACGTCCTGACTTTC.

J is TRBJ2-7 and V is TRBV5-4, with 9 bases lining up with TRBD1. Germline trimming cut 3 bases from V and 2 bases from J; bases unmatched to any gene: 6. In germline, CDR1 is SGHNT, CDR2 YYREEE (reference sequence). CDR3 size: 15 residues. CDR3 sequence reads: CASSSRGTGPYEQYF. CDR3 sequence (DNA): TGTGCCAGCAGCTCTAGGGGGACAGGGCCCTACGAGCAGTACTTC.

The chain uses TRBV5-4 and TRBJ1-4; perhaps TRBD1 as D (6 bases). Per germline, CDR1 SGHNT and CDR2 YYREEE (reference sequence). This CDR3 contains 15 residues. The ends were cut back, 4 bases at V and 5 bases at J, with 15 bases in the middle. CDR3 sequence: CASSPYGGGNEKLFF. For the CDR3, the DNA is TGTGCCAGCAGCCCATACGGAGGGGGGAATGAAAAACTGTTTTTT.

This clone occurred once. The chain couples TRBV27 to TRBJ2-2; D is uncertain. From germline, CDR1 is MNHEY and CDR2 SMNVEV (reference sequence). The V and J ends lost 5 bases and 6 bases respectively, with 10 bases between them. This CDR3 has 13 residues. Here the CDR3 reads CASSIGGAGELFF. The CDR3 DNA sequence: TGTGCCAGCAGTATTGGTGGGGCCGGGGAGCTGTTTTTT.

This clone was seen more than once but under ten times. The chain carries TRBV5-4 and TRBJ2-7; 8 bases agree with TRBD2. CDR1 is SGHNT and CDR2 is YYREEE in the germline V gene (reference sequence). CDR3 size: 13 residues. V shed 4 bases and J 2 bases; nucleotides not matched to a gene: 2. CDR3 sequence reads: CASSIAGPYEQYF. Here the CDR3 DNA reads TGTGCCAGCAGCATAGCGGGACCCTACGAGCAGTACTTC.